This is a list of T cell receptor beta chains from one sample in a study of naive and memory T cell subsets. TCRdb used MiXCR to reprocess the 5' RACE reads, holding one entry per CDR3 protein. Counted here are about 57,000 distinct CDR3 sequences, 7.6% occurring once; the ten biggest clones make up approximately 10%. These receptors originate from a female donor in good health. The CDR3 runs from the conserved cysteine through the conserved F or W.

TRBV9,TRBJ1-2,CASRSTTLDGYTF
TRBV4-3,TRBJ1-5,CASSPVHWGPNQPQHF
TRBV18,TRBJ2-3,CASSPPGTGSTDTQYF
TRBV4-3,TRBJ1-1,CASSQDYQQFNTEAFF
TRBV19,TRBJ2-1,CASRIRGSNYNEQFF
TRBV4-3,TRBJ1-6,CASSQDPGTRRAYNSPLHF
TRBV7-2,TRBJ1-2,CASSLASPRGGYTF
TRBV28,TRBJ1-1,CASSFRGSEAFF
TRBV7-2,TRBJ2-6,CASSFRRTSGANVLTF
TRBV5-6,TRBJ2-3,CASSLDRVTDTQYF
TRBV15,TRBJ1-4,CATSDGLNEKLFF
TRBV18,TRBJ1-1,CASSPPTTGRNTEAFF
TRBV28,TRBJ1-1,CASSLVRTEAFF
TRBV20-1,TRBJ2-1,CSASPGGHEQFF
TRBV12-3/TRBV12-4,TRBJ2-7,CASTLDGSYEQYF
TRBV5-6,TRBJ2-1,CASSHTHNEQFF
TRBV19,TRBJ1-4,CASSFPEEKLFF
TRBV27,TRBJ2-5,CASSLGQGRKTQYF
TRBV5-1,TRBJ2-2,CASSGPRQDLRTGELFF
TRBV6-1,TRBJ1-3,CASNGNTIYF
TRBV5-5,TRBJ1-1,CASSLSYTEAFF
TRBV29-1,TRBJ2-1,CSAREGGGYNEQFF
TRBV15,TRBJ2-1,CATESVSRYNEQFF
TRBV6-2/TRBV6-3,TRBJ1-5,CASSYSPVWGRGKPQHF
TRBV14,TRBJ1-5,CASSRAGGNQPQHF
TRBV10-3,TRBJ2-5,CAISESRLAGGQETQYF
TRBV7-2,TRBJ2-7,CASSSTGGYEQYF
TRBV11-2,TRBJ1-1,CASSSLPGGLNTEAFF
TRBV2,TRBJ1-1,CASRKQGGEAFF
TRBV5-1,TRBJ2-7,CASSTPGQAYEQYF
TRBV6-2/TRBV6-3,TRBJ2-5,CASSYWAQETQYF
TRBV7-8,TRBJ2-3,CASSLSPGPKTDTQYF
TRBV28,TRBJ1-1,CASGAGPGSTEAFF
TRBV7-2,TRBJ2-2,CASRPGTQSTGELFF
TRBV9,TRBJ2-3,CASTTSGGLYTDTQYF
TRBV29-1,TRBJ1-5,CSVRQTSNQPQHF
TRBV7-3,TRBJ2-2,CASSFPSGGANTGELFF
TRBV18,TRBJ1-5,CASSPGAGEPQHF
TRBV4-1,TRBJ1-5,CASSQDPTGINQPQHF
TRBV6-2/TRBV6-3,TRBJ2-3,CASSPTSGGADTQYF
TRBV20-1,TRBJ2-5,CSAPPGTSGQETQYF
TRBV7-2,TRBJ2-3,CASSLNPPGTDTQYF
TRBV21-1,TRBJ1-5,CASRGEDQPQHF
TRBV12-3/TRBV12-4,TRBJ1-1,CASTPLLWENTEAFF
TRBV7-9,TRBJ1-1,CASSSQGAFSEAFF
TRBV27,TRBJ1-3,CASKGDSHSGNTIYF